Listed below are T cell receptor beta chains from one sample, sequenced in a study of CD8 T cells in ankylosing spondylitis. Each CDR3 protein gets one entry after TCRdb re-called the 5' RACE reads with MiXCR. The sample contains about 200,000 distinct CDR3 sequences, 5.5% to 7.5% of which appear only once. Sequenced material: blood, either unsorted or a sorted T cell fraction (not recorded which). Source of these receptors: a male donor with ankylosing spondylitis. The CDR3 runs from the conserved cysteine through the conserved F or W. Each record gives: V gene, J gene, D gene, CDR3 length, clone size, CDR3 DNA, CDR3 protein. The D gene is left open where the match is weak. Some rows have no size entry. The others give once, few or many, or a class for an expanded clone.

TRBV9	TRBJ2-7	TRBD2	13	many	TGTGCCAGCAACCCAAGACTAGCGGGCGAGCAGTACTTC	CASNPRLAGEQYF
TRBV27	TRBJ1-1	NA	12	many	TGTGCCAGCAGAACGGGGTACACTGAAGCTTTCTTT	CASRTGYTEAFF
TRBV4-3	TRBJ2-7	TRBD1	18	many	TGCGCCAGCAGCCAAGGGGTTAACAGGGGGCACCTATCCTACGAGCAGTACTTC	CASSQGVNRGHLSYEQYF
TRBV27	TRBJ1-4	NA	14	NA	TGTGCCAGCAGTTTGAACGGGGCAGCTGAAAAACTGTTTTTT	CASSLNGAAEKLFF
TRBV14	TRBJ2-7	NA	12	many	TGTGCCAGCAGCCGCCGGACTGGCGAGCAGTACTTC	CASSRRTGEQYF
TRBV6-2/TRBV6-3	TRBJ1-5	NA	16	NA	TGTGCCAGCAGCCTAACCTTCTCGGGGCTCAATCAGCCCCAGCATTTT	CASSLTFSGLNQPQHF
TRBV13	TRBJ2-1	NA	17	NA	TGTGCCAGCAGCTTAGGCCGCGCGGAGGTGGGCTACAATGAGCAGTTCTTC	CASSLGRAEVGYNEQFF
TRBV6-5	TRBJ1-2	TRBD1	14	many	TGTGCCAGCAGTAACGGACAGGGTTTCTATGGCTACACCTTC	CASSNGQGFYGYTF
TRBV2	TRBJ2-7	TRBD2	14	NA	TGTGCCAGCAGTGAGACTAGCGGCGGCTACGAGCAGTACTTC	CASSETSGGYEQYF
TRBV6-2/TRBV6-3	TRBJ2-1	NA	15	many	TGTGCCAGCAGCCTCTGGGACTCCCAGTTGTCTGAGCAGTTCTTC	CASSLWDSQLSEQFF
TRBV6-2/TRBV6-3	TRBJ2-7	NA	14	few	TGTGCCAGCAGCCCTCAGGAGAGCTCCTACGAGCAGTACTTC	CASSPQESSYEQYF
TRBV9	TRBJ1-2	TRBD1	19	many	TGTGCCAGCAGCGTAGGGTCCGGACAGGGGGTCACAGAAGACTATGGCTACACCTTC	CASSVGSGQGVTEDYGYTF
TRBV27	TRBJ1-1	NA	14	NA	TGTGCCAGCAGTTCCCCAGGGATGAACACTGAAGCTTTCTTT	CASSSPGMNTEAFF
TRBV10-3	TRBJ2-7	TRBD2	13	many	TGTGCCACTTTACCTAGCGGCTCCTACGAGCAGTACTTC	CATLPSGSYEQYF
TRBV4-2	TRBJ1-1	NA	14	many	TGTGCCAGCAGCCAAGAAACAGGGTTCACTGAAGCTTTCTTT	CASSQETGFTEAFF
TRBV20-1	TRBJ2-5	NA	15	many	TGCAGTGCTAGAGAGCGGCCAGGGATAAGGGAGACCCAGTACTTC	CSARERPGIRETQYF
TRBV30	TRBJ2-7	NA	13	few	TGTGCCTGGAGTGTCGGGCCCGCCTACGAGCAGTACTTC	CAWSVGPAYEQYF
TRBV11-1	TRBJ2-1	NA	17	many	TGTGCCAGCAGGTCCATAGAATTAGGACCACACTACAATGAGCAGTTCTTC	CASRSIELGPHYNEQFF
TRBV7-6	TRBJ2-7	NA	13	NA	TGTGCCAGCAGCTCGACGGAGAGATACGAGCAGTACTTC	CASSSTERYEQYF
TRBV6-1	TRBJ1-4	TRBD1	17	few	TGTGCCAGCAGCGCTAACAGGGGGCACACAACTAATGAAAAACTGTTTTTT	CASSANRGHTTNEKLFF
TRBV4-2	TRBJ2-4	TRBD2	16	NA	TGTGCCAGCAGCCAAGCGAGCGGGAGCCCCCAAAGCATTCAGTACTTC	CASSQASGSPQSIQYF
TRBV4-2	TRBJ2-1	NA	14	few	TGTGCCAGCAGCCCCGGAGCCTCCTACAATGAGCAGTTCTTC	CASSPGASYNEQFF
TRBV6-1	TRBJ1-3	NA	13	once	TGTGCCAGCACCAGCCGGGTTGGAAACACCATATATTTT	CASTSRVGNTIYF
TRBV19	TRBJ2-7	TRBD1	15	few	TGTGCCAGTAGTATCAGGAAACAGGGGGCCCGCGAGCAGTACTTC	CASSIRKQGAREQYF
TRBV29-1	TRBJ2-5	NA	15	NA	TGCAGCGTTGCGGACGGTGGATCGTACCAAGAGACCCAGTACTTC	CSVADGGSYQETQYF
TRBV7-9	TRBJ1-2	TRBD1	17	many	TGTGCCAGCAGCCCTGGGACAGCTGATACCATTAACTATGGCTACACCTTC	CASSPGTADTINYGYTF
TRBV5-6	TRBJ2-1	NA	14	many	TGTGCCAGCAGCTTGGCCTACGGGTTTGGTGAGCAGTTCTTC	CASSLAYGFGEQFF
TRBV29-1	TRBJ1-4	TRBD1	14	many	TGCAGCGTCAGAAGCGGGACAGGGGATGAAAAACTGTTTTTT	CSVRSGTGDEKLFF
TRBV7-2	TRBJ2-3	TRBD1	15	many	TGTGCCAGCAGCACCAGGACAGGGGAGACAGATACGCAGTATTTT	CASSTRTGETDTQYF
TRBV12-3/TRBV12-4	TRBJ1-1	NA	10	many	TGTGCCAGCAGTCCCAATGAAGCTTTCTTT	CASSPNEAFF
TRBV5-1	TRBJ2-6	NA	15	NA	TGCGCCAGCAGGTCGCTGACCTCTGGGGCCAACGTCCTGACTTTC	CASRSLTSGANVLTF
TRBV24-1	TRBJ2-1	NA	15	many	TGTGCCACCAGTGATGACCCGAGCTCCTACAATGAGCAGTTCTTC	CATSDDPSSYNEQFF
TRBV5-1	TRBJ2-3	NA	17	many	TGCGCCAGCAGCTTTCGGACAGTATCCACTAGCACAGATACGCAGTATTTT	CASSFRTVSTSTDTQYF
TRBV20-1	TRBJ1-1	TRBD1	9	many	TGCAGTGCTCAGGGGGCAGCTTTCTTT	CSAQGAAFF
TRBV10-3	TRBJ2-2	TRBD2	17	many	TGTGCCATCACCGATTTGACTAGCGGGGCTGACACCGGGGAGCTGTTTTTT	CAITDLTSGADTGELFF
TRBV6-2/TRBV6-3	TRBJ1-2	NA	14	many	TGTGCCAGCAACCCGACAGGAAGAAACTATGGCTACACCTTC	CASNPTGRNYGYTF
TRBV4-3	TRBJ1-1	NA	13	few	TGCGCCAGCGGAGTTAAGGGGGGGACTGAAGCTTTCTTT	CASGVKGGTEAFF
TRBV27	TRBJ2-7	NA	13	many	TGTGCCAGCAGTTGGGGGAGATCCTACGAGCAGTACTTC	CASSWGRSYEQYF
TRBV14	TRBJ2-7	TRBD1	15	many	TGTGCCAGCAGCCTTCCAGGGACAGGGGTCTTCGAGCAGTACTTC	CASSLPGTGVFEQYF
TRBV18	TRBJ2-1	NA	15	many	TGTGCCAGCTTCAATGACAGGAGCTCCTACAATGAGCAGTTCTTC	CASFNDRSSYNEQFF
TRBV7-2	TRBJ2-5	NA	16	many	TGTGCCAGCAGCTTAGTCCCCCCTAGCGAGTTGGAGACCCAGTACTTC	CASSLVPPSELETQYF
TRBV27	TRBJ2-1	TRBD2	15	NA	TGTGCCAGCAGTTTATATAGCGGGAGTGTCAATGAGCAGTTCTTC	CASSLYSGSVNEQFF
TRBV15	TRBJ2-1	NA	14	many	TGTGCCACCAGCACCAAAGATGGGTACAATGAGCAGTTCTTC	CATSTKDGYNEQFF
TRBV27	TRBJ2-3	TRBD2	17	NA	TGTGCCAGCAGTCGGCTAGCGGGAGTGCCTAGCACAGATACGCAGTATTTT	CASSRLAGVPSTDTQYF
TRBV9	TRBJ2-1	TRBD2	17	many	TGTGCCAGCAGCCGCTGGCGGGAGGGCCCTCTGTCGAATGAGCAGTTCTTC	CASSRWREGPLSNEQFF
TRBV7-9	TRBJ1-6	TRBD1	15	many	TGTGCCAGCAGCCCGGACAGGGGAGGAGGTTCACCCCTCCACTTT	CASSPDRGGGSPLHF
TRBV5-5	TRBJ2-6	NA	15	many	TGTGCCAGCAGCTTGTTATGGACCGGGGCCAACGTCCTGACTTTC	CASSLLWTGANVLTF
TRBV7-9	TRBJ1-5	NA	14	many	TGTGCCAGCAGCTTACTAGGGGTGGATCAGCCCCAGCATTTT	CASSLLGVDQPQHF
TRBV2	TRBJ2-1	NA	12	few	TGTGCCAGCGGATCCGAGAGATTCGAGCAGTTCTTC	CASGSERFEQFF
TRBV29-1	TRBJ2-7	NA	13	many	TGCAGCGTTGAAGGGAGAGGTACACGCGAGCAGTACTTC	CSVEGRGTREQYF
TRBV6-2/TRBV6-3	TRBJ2-7	TRBD2	16	few	TGTGCCAGCAGTTTCCCTACTAGCGGTGACCCTAACGAGCAGTACTTC	CASSFPTSGDPNEQYF
TRBV6-1	TRBJ1-2	NA	12	many	TGTGCCACCGAGCTCTGGGACTATGGCTACACCTTC	CATELWDYGYTF
TRBV20-1	TRBJ2-1	NA	17	few	TGCAGTGCTAGTCCATATCGTGTCCTCGGGTCCTACAATGAGCAGTTCTTC	CSASPYRVLGSYNEQFF